Listed below are T cell receptor beta chains from one sample, sequenced in a study of T-cell reconstitution after alpha-beta-depleted transplantation in children. From the PCR reads, TCRdb called clonotypes with MiXCR, one entry per CDR3 protein. The repertoire includes about 980,000 distinct CDR3 sequences, around 30% of them detected once, and over 25% sits in the top ten. Sequenced material: PBMCs, mostly from graft donor cells, taken 360 days after TCRalphabeta/CD19-depleted stem cell transplant. All receptors come from a boy in the first two years of life who had a stem cell transplant for SCID, so the T cells may come from the graft donor. Both conserved end residues are part of each CDR3. The D gene is left open where the match is weak. Clone size is stated in some rows and not others, as once, few, many or a class when expanded.

CDR3 length	V gene	J gene	clone size	D gene	CDR3 protein	CDR3 DNA
12	TRBV7-8	TRBJ2-7	-	-	CASSRQRYEQYF	TGTGCCAGCAGCCGACAGAGGTACGAGCAGTACTTC
16	TRBV4-1	TRBJ2-3	few	TRBD2	CASSHGSGGGTDTQYF	TGCGCCAGCAGCCATGGCAGCGGGGGGGGCACAGATACGCAGTATTTT
16	TRBV20-1	TRBJ2-7	-	TRBD1	CSARLRYRGASYEQYF	TGCAGTGCTAGATTAAGATACAGGGGCGCTTCCTACGAGCAGTACTTC
16	TRBV6-5	TRBJ1-2	-	TRBD1	CASSPGGGGADYGYTF	TGTGCCAGCAGCCCAGGGGGCGGAGGGGCTGACTATGGCTACACCTTC
16	TRBV7-6	TRBJ2-1	few	TRBD1	CASSAPGTGHDNEQFF	TGTGCCAGCAGCGCCCCCGGGACAGGGCACGACAATGAGCAGTTCTTC
14	TRBV5-6	TRBJ1-2	-	-	CASSSGTAWVGYTF	TGTGCCAGCAGCTCAGGGACTGCCTGGGTTGGCTACACCTTC
16	TRBV12-3/TRBV12-4	TRBJ2-5	few	TRBD1	CASSFAAGTGRETQYF	TGTGCCAGCAGTTTCGCTGCCGGGACAGGACGAGAGACCCAGTACTTC
13	TRBV7-3	TRBJ2-3	-	-	CASGAPPIDTQYF	TGTGCCAGCGGTGCACCGCCCATAGATACGCAGTATTTT
11	TRBV29-1	TRBJ1-1	few	-	CSVAGWTEAFF	TGCAGCGTGGCCGGGTGGACTGAAGCTTTCTTT
16	TRBV7-9	TRBJ1-4	few	-	CASSPRTGRQNEKLFF	TGTGCCAGCAGCCCGAGAACGGGACGGCAGAATGAAAAACTGTTTTTT
14	TRBV10-2	TRBJ1-4	-	-	CASSDRRQYEKLFF	TGCGCCAGCAGTGATAGGCGGCAGTATGAAAAACTGTTTTTT
16	TRBV5-1	TRBJ2-3	-	TRBD2	CASSPRGRGLPDTQYF	TGCGCCAGCAGCCCCCGCGGGAGGGGCCTGCCAGATACGCAGTATTTT
15	TRBV6-2/TRBV6-3	TRBJ2-5	-	TRBD2	CASSYKRGGPMAQYF	TGTGCCAGCAGTTACAAGCGGGGGGGCCCAATGGCCCAGTACTTC
14	TRBV12-3/TRBV12-4	TRBJ1-2	few	TRBD1	CASSPGQPLYGYTF	TGTGCCAGCAGCCCGGGACAGCCTCTCTATGGCTACACCTTC
17	TRBV10-3	TRBJ1-5	-	TRBD1	CAISDGNRGHGNQPQHF	TGTGCCATCAGTGACGGGAACAGGGGGCACGGCAATCAGCCCCAGCATTTT
15	TRBV7-3	TRBJ2-3	-	TRBD1	CASSQTGALRDTQYF	TGTGCCAGCAGTCAGACAGGGGCCCTCCGAGATACGCAGTATTTT
16	TRBV4-2	TRBJ2-1	-	-	CASSQEVSRTYNEQFF	TGTGCCAGCAGCCAAGAGGTTAGCCGAACCTACAATGAGCAGTTCTTC
17	TRBV5-1	TRBJ2-7	-	-	CASSSHLTRGLSYEQYF	TGCGCCAGCAGCTCGCACCTAACGAGGGGTTTATCCTACGAGCAGTACTTC
16	TRBV12-3/TRBV12-4	TRBJ2-5	-	TRBD1	CASSRARQGIQETQYF	TGTGCCAGCAGTCGCGCGAGACAGGGGATACAAGAGACCCAGTACTTC